The 17 T cell receptor beta chains in this list originate from one sample, sequenced in a study of cytomegalovirus exposure and HLA in healthy donors. PCR used 60 Vbeta primers and 13 Jbeta primers. TCRdb's copy holds only in-frame clones and misses some; the assay was immunoSEQ multiplex PCR. The sample holds 180,000 or so clones, more than 60% seen once. The sample was PBMCs. These receptors were taken from a woman aged 55 to 70 in good health and CMV-seropositive.

This clone was observed a few times. The chain couples TRBV5-1 to TRBJ2-1, with D maybe TRBD2 (5 bases). From germline, CDR1 is SGHRS and CDR2 YFSETQ. The CDR3 spans 13 residues. V was shortened by 4 bases and J by 1 base, with 6 bases between the two germline ends. The CDR3, as DNA: TGCGCCAGCAGCCGGGGTTCCTACAATGAGCAGTTCTTC. This sequence encodes CASSRGSYNEQFF.

The chain is built from TRBV10-3 and TRBJ2-1; 9 bases fit TRBD2. The CDR3 contains 14 residues. Germline V gene data show CDR1 as ENHRY and CDR2 as SYGVKD. Trimming at V came to 6 bases and at J to 7 bases, leaving 7 bases not matched to a gene. CDR3 nucleotide sequence: TGTGCCATCAGGGACCTAGCGGGGCTAAATGAGCAGTTCTTC. This codes for CAIRDLAGLNEQFF.

This sequence joins TRBV10-3 and TRBJ2-5, with 13 positions matching TRBD2. CDR3 length equals 13 residues. With V trimmed by 10 bases and J by 3 bases, 2 bases remained unmatched. Germline values: CDR1 ENHRY, CDR2 SYGVKD. The CDR3 is CATGLAGEETQYF. The DNA of the CDR3 is TGTGCCACCGGACTAGCGGGGGAAGAGACCCAGTACTTC.

In this sample, this clone turned up once. The V call is TRBV5-1, the J call TRBJ2-6; D is perhaps TRBD1 (5 bases). Deletions cut 5 bases from V and 1 base from J, with 19 bases between. Germline assignment: CDR1 SGHRS and CDR2 YFSETQ. The CDR3 has 18 amino acids. The CDR3 DNA is TGCGCCAGCAGAGGCGTAGGACACAGAAGTTCTGGGGCCAACGTCCTGACTTTC. Translated: CASRGVGHRSSGANVLTF. Full variable domain (remainder filled in from reference TRBV5-1 and TRBJ2-6): KAGVTQTPRYLIKTRGQQVTLSCSPISGHRSVSWYQQTPGQGLQFLFEYFSETQRNKGNFPGRFSGRQFSNSRSEMNVSTLELGDSALYLCASRGVGHRSSGANVLTFGAGSRLTVL.

The rearrangement links TRBV30 to TRBJ1-2; D not resolved. CDR1 is GTSNPN and CDR2 is SVGIG in the germline V gene (reference sequence). The V gene lost 2 bases and the J gene lost 6 bases, with 7 bases spanning the gap. This CDR3 contains 11 residues. Written as DNA, the CDR3 is TGTGCCTGGAGTCCGACTGATGGCTACACCTTC. Encoded protein: CAWSPTDGYTF.

This chain uses TRBV7-9 with TRBJ1-1; a possible D gene is TRBD1 (5 bases). This CDR3 is built from 15 residues. The ends were cut back, 4 bases at V and 4 bases at J, with 16 bases in the middle. Germline-derived CDR1 and CDR2 are SEHNR and FQNEAQ (reference sequence). The CDR3 coding sequence is TGTGCCAGCAGCTATTGGGGCAGGGCGAGCACTGAAGCTTTCTTT. Protein sequence: CASSYWGRASTEAFF.

This chain joins TRBV10-2 and TRBJ2-1; TRBD2 agrees at 7 bases. V lost 7 bases, J lost 6 bases, and 15 bases stayed unmatched. CDR3 size: 16 residues. Germline V gene data show CDR1 as WSHSY and CDR2 as SAAADI. The CDR3 DNA reads TGCGCCAGCAAGAGTCCGGGGCTAGCGGTAGGCAATGAGCAGTTCTTC. Amino acid sequence: CASKSPGLAVGNEQFF.

The V and J genes are TRBV5-1 and TRBJ2-1, with 8 bases that match TRBD1. The germline gives CDR1 SGHRS, CDR2 YFSETQ. CDR3 length equals 15 residues. The V and J ends lost 4 bases and 7 bases, in that order; junction bases with no gene match: 10. CDR3 loop: CASSIDRGPPNEQFF. Here the CDR3 DNA reads TGCGCCAGCAGCATTGACAGGGGCCCCCCAAATGAGCAGTTCTTC.

This clone was seen more than once but under ten times. This sequence joins TRBV6-6 and TRBJ1-2, with no clear D. The CDR3 length is 13 residues. The germline CDR1 and CDR2 sequences are MNHNY and SVGAGI (reference sequence). V lost 2 bases to trimming and J lost 1 base, with 5 bases between them. CDR3 residues: CASSYPSNYGYTF. CDR3 DNA sequence: TGTGCCAGCAGTTACCCGAGTAACTATGGCTACACCTTC.

This sequence joins TRBV7-2 and TRBJ2-3; tentative D call: TRBD2 (6 bases). V lost 5 bases to trimming and J lost 4 bases, with 13 bases between them. Germline V gene lookup returns CDR1 SGHTA and CDR2 FQGNSA. The CDR3 loop spans 14 amino acids. CDR3: CASSLGLASDTQYF. Written as DNA, the CDR3 is TGTGCCAGCAGCCTAGGGCTAGCGTCAGATACGCAGTATTTT. Complete variable domain (other parts from reference TRBV7-2 and TRBJ2-3): GAGVSQSPSNKVTEKGKDVELRCDPISGHTALYWYRQSLGQGLEFLIYFQGNSAPDKSGLPSDRFSAERTGGSVSTLTIQRTQQEDSAVYLCASSLGLASDTQYFGPGTRLTVL.

The J gene is TRBJ1-4, the V gene TRBV7-9; D not resolved. V lost 5 bases to trimming and J lost 7 bases, with 14 bases between them. Germline CDR1 reads SEHNR; CDR2 reads FQNEAQ (reference sequence). The CDR3 spans 14 residues. CDR3 nucleotide sequence: TGTGCCAGCAGCCAGACAACGTCAGGTGAAAAACTGTTTTTT. This sequence encodes CASSQTTSGEKLFF.

V is TRBV30 and J is TRBJ1-2; TRBD1 matches 8 bases. J gave up 5 bases and V 0 bases, and 2 bases lay outside the gene matches. This CDR3 is built from 13 residues. Per germline, CDR1 GTSNPN and CDR2 SVGIG (reference sequence). The CDR3 DNA reads as TGTGCCTGGAGTGTGGACAGGGCATATGGCTACACCTTC. It yields the protein CAWSVDRAYGYTF.

This chain joins TRBV7-3 and TRBJ2-1; TRBD2 is a possible D gene (6 bases). Trimming cost V 3 bases and J 4 bases, with 7 bases left between them. Germline CDR1 and CDR2: SGHTA and FQGTGA. The CDR3 loop spans 13 amino acids. Written as DNA, the CDR3 is TGTGCCAGCAGCTTGGGACTTTACAATGAGCAGTTCTTC. Encoded protein: CASSLGLYNEQFF.

The rearrangement links TRBV11-3 to TRBJ2-3; D remains ambiguous. The CDR3 extends over 14 amino acids. Germline V gene sequence: CDR1 SGHNT, CDR2 YENEEA. Deletions cut 1 base from V and 0 bases from J, with 5 bases between. The CDR3 bases are TGTGCCAGCAGCTTAGCTGGCAGCACAGATACGCAGTATTTT. Its translation is CASSLAGSTDTQYF.

As regards this clone: One end of the junction does not line up with germline, which may come from a read error. This rearrangement joins TRBV5-6 to TRBJ2-6, with D maybe TRBD1 (5 bases). The CDR3 has 17 amino acids. Germline CDR1 SGHDT, CDR2 YYEEEE. CDR3 sequence reads: CASSLSGRFSGANGLTF. As DNA, the CDR3 is TGTGCCAGCAGCTTGTCCGGTCGCTTCTCTGGGGCCAACGGCCTGACTTTC.

This clone was counted only a few times. The rearrangement joins TRBV28 to TRBJ1-5; D might be TRBD1 (6 bases). There are 19 residues in the CDR3. The V gene lost 5 bases and the J gene lost 2 bases, with 25 bases spanning the gap. Germline V gene sequence: CDR1 MDHEN, CDR2 SYDVKM. In DNA, the CDR3 is TGTGCCAGCAGTCCCTCAATGATTCGATCAGGGGCTGGCAATCAGCCCCAGCATTTT. The encoded protein is CASSPSMIRSGAGNQPQHF.

This clone came up a few times. The rearrangement joins TRBV15 to TRBJ1-3; possibly TRBD1 for D (5 bases). The V end lost 0 bases, the J end lost 1 base, and 7 bases lay between the germline ends. From germline, CDR1 is LNHNV and CDR2 YYDKDF (reference sequence). This CDR3 is built from 15 residues. CDR3 DNA sequence: TGTGCCACCAGCAGAGATAAGGGGTCTGGAAACACCATATATTTT. Translating it yields CATSRDKGSGNTIYF. The entire variable domain, with the rest obtained from reference TRBV15 and TRBJ1-3, is as follows: DAMVIQNPRYQVTQFGKPVTLSCSQTLNHNVMYWYQQKSSQAPKLLFHYYDKDFNNEADTPDNFQSRRPNTSFCFLDIRSPGLGDTAMYLCATSRDKGSGNTIYFGEGSWLTVV.